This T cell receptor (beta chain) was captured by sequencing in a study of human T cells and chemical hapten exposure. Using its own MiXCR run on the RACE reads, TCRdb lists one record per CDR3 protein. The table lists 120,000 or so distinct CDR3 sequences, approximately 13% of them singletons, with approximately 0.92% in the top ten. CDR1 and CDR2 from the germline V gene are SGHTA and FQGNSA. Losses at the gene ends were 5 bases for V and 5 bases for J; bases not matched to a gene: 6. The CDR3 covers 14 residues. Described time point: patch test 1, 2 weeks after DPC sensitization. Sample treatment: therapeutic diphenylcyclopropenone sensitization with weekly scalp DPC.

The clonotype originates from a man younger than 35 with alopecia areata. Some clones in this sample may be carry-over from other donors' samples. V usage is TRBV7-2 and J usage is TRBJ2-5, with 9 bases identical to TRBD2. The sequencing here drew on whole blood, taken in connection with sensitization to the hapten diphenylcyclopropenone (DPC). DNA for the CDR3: TGTGCCAGCAGCATTAGCGGGGGCTGGGAGACCCAGTACTTC. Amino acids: CASSISGGWETQYF.